Below are 3 T cell receptor beta chains sequenced from a single sample in a study of OX40 agonist ivuxolimab in advanced cancers. Clones were read by immunoSEQ multiplex PCR, and TCRdb kept only the in-frame ones, dropping some. Here the sample spans 60,000 or so clones, 80% to 95% being singletons. This material consisted of CD4+ or CD8+ T cells sorted from blood, taken in a trial of the OX40 agonist ivuxolimab. The receptor source for this set is an adult with an advanced solid tumor such as melanoma, head and neck, liver or kidney cancer.

This chain links TRBV11-2 with TRBJ2-3; TRBD2 aligns across 8 bases. After removal of 6 bases from V and 3 bases from J, the junction contained 8 bases not matched to a gene. This CDR3 spans 15 amino acids. Germline-derived CDR1 and CDR2 are SGHAT and FQNNGV. The CDR3 reads CASRPPASGTDTQYF. CDR3 in DNA: TGTGCCAGCAGACCCCCGGCTAGCGGGACAGATACGCAGTATTTT.

The chain joins TRBV27 to TRBJ2-3; D gene uncertain. This CDR3 has 15 residues. CDR1 MNHEY and CDR2 SMNVEV come from the germline V gene (reference sequence). V lost 2 bases to trimming and J lost 2 bases, with 11 bases between them. CDR3 in DNA: TGTGCCAGCAGTTTAGGGGTTCAGTCCACAGATACGCAGTATTTT. Its translation: CASSLGVQSTDTQYF.

The rearrangement uses TRBV28 and TRBJ1-2; 7 bases are shared with TRBD1. V trimming: 2 bases; J trimming: 8 bases; junction bases outside the gene matches: 5. This CDR3 has 13 residues. Germline V gene sequence: CDR1 MDHEN, CDR2 SYDVKM. The CDR3 is CASSLNSRGGYTF. CDR3 nucleotide sequence: TGTGCCAGCAGTTTAAACTCCAGGGGGGGCTACACCTTC.